The clone carrying this TCR beta chain appeared many times. The antigen is unknown. This sample was taken from a study of blood T cells in healthy people across ages. General study points: Diversity figures based on one million T cells were deemed too low. The study found more naive CD4+ cells and higher diversity in long-lived than aged donors.

Every sample had a minimum of 6.5 million PBMCs isolated. The second PCR ran about 6 to 12 cycles with a sample-barcoded 5' primer and J-beta primers. A template-switch adaptor with 12 random nucleotides tagged each cDNA molecule. TCRdb redid the calling of the 5' RACE reads with MiXCR, one entry per CDR3 protein. This table holds around 900,000 distinct CDR3 sequences, 25% to 35% found once. This CDR3 is 11 amino acids long. Germline loops: CDR1 LNHNV, CDR2 YYDKDF (reference sequence). Between the trimmed V and J ends, which lost 11 bases and 4 bases, there was a span of 9 bases. Source material: blood. The source of this sequence is a woman of 80 years or more in good health. The chain couples TRBV15 to TRBJ2-1; no firm D call. CDR3 nucleotide sequence: TGTGCCGCTCCGCCGTACAATGAGCAGTTCTTC. Its translation: CAAPPYNEQFF.